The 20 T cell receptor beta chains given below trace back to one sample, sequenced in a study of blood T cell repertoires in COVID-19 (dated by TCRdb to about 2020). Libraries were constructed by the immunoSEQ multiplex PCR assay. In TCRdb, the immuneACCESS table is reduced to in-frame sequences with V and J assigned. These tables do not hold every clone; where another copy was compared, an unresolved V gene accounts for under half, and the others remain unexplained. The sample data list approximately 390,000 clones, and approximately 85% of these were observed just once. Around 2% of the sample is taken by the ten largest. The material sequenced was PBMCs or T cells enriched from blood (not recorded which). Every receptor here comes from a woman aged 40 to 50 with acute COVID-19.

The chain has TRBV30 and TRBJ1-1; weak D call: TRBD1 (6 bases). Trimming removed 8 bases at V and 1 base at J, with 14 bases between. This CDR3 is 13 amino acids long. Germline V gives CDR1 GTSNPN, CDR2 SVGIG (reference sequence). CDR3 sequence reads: CAHFRGGNTEAFF. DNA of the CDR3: TGTGCCCACTTTCGAGGGGGGAACACTGAAGCTTTCTTT.

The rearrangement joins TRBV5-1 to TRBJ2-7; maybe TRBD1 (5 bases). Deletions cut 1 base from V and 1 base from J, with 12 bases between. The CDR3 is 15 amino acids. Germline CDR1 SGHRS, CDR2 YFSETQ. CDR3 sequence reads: CASSLLPGPSYEQYF. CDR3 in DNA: TGCGCCAGCAGCTTGCTTCCAGGGCCTTCCTACGAGCAGTACTTC.

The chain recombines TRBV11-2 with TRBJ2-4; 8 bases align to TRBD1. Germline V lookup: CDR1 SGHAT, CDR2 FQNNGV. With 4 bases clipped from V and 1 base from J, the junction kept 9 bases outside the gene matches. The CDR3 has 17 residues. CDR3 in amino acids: CASSSPMDRDAKNIQYF. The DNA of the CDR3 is TGTGCCAGCAGCTCGCCAATGGACAGGGACGCCAAAAACATTCAGTACTTC. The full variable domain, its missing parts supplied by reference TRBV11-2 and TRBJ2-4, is EAGVAQSPRYKIIEKRQSVAFWCNPISGHATLYWYQQILGQGPKLLIQFQNNGVVDDSQLPKDRFSAERLKGVDSTLKIQPAKLEDSAVYLCASSSPMDRDAKNIQYFGAGTRLSVL.

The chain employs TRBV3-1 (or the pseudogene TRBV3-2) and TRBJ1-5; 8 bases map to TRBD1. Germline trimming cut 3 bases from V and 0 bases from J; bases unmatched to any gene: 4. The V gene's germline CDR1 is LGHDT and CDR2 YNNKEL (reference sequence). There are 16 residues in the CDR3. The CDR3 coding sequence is TGTGCCAGCAGCCAGGGCAGGGGGCATAGCAATCAGCCCCAGCATTTT. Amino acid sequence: CASSQGRGHSNQPQHF.

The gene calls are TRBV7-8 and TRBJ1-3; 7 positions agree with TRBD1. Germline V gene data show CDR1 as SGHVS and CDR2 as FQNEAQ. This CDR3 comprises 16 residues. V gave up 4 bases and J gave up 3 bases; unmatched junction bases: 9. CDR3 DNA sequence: TGTGCCAGCAGCTCAAGACAGGGTGGTCTTGGAAACACCATATATTTT. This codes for CASSSRQGGLGNTIYF.

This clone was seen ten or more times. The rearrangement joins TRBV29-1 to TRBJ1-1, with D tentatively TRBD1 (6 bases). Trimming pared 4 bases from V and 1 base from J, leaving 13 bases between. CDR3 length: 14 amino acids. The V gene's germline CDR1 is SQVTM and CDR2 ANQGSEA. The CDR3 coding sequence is TGCAGCGTTGCACAGGGTGCCTCGAACACTGAAGCTTTCTTT. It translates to CSVAQGASNTEAFF.

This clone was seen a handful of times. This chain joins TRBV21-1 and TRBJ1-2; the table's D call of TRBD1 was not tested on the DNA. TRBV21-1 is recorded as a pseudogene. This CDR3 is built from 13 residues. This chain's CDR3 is CASSKATGEGYTF. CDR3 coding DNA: TGTGCCAGCAGCAAAGCGACAGGAGAGGGCTACACCTTC.

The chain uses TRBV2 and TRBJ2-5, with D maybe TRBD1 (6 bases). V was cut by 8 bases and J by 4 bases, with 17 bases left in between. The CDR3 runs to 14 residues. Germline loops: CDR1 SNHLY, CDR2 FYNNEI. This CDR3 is CASRFGTHTETQYF. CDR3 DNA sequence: TGTGCCAGCCGATTCGGGACACACACAGAGACCCAGTACTTC.

The CDR3 protein is CASSLRRGLAKNIQYF. CDR3 sequence (DNA): TGTGCCAGCAGCTTAAGGCGGGGGCTAGCCAAAAACATTCAGTACTTC. This chain connects TRBV11-2 to TRBJ2-4; D may be TRBD2 (7 bases). The CDR3 contains 16 residues. V lost 2 bases, J lost 0 bases, and 11 bases lay in between. Germline assignment: CDR1 SGHAT and CDR2 FQNNGV.

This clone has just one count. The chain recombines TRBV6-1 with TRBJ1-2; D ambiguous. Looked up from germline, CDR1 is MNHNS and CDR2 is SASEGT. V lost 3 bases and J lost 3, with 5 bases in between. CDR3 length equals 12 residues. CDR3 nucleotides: TGTGCCAGCAGTGAGGACTACTATGGCTACACCTTC. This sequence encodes CASSEDYYGYTF.

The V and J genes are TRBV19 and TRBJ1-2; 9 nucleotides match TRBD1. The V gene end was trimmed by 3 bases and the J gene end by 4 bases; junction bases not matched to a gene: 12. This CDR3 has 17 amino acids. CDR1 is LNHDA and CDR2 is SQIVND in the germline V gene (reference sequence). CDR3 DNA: TGTGCCAGTAGTATTGTTAGGACAGGGGCTTCGACCTATGGCTACACCTTC. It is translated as CASSIVRTGASTYGYTF.

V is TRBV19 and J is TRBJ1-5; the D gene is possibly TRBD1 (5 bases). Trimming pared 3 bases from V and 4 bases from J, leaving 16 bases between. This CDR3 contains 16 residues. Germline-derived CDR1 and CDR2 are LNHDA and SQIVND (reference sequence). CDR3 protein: CASSITPQGTNQPQHF. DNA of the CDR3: TGTGCCAGTAGTATCACTCCTCAGGGAACTAATCAGCCCCAGCATTTT.

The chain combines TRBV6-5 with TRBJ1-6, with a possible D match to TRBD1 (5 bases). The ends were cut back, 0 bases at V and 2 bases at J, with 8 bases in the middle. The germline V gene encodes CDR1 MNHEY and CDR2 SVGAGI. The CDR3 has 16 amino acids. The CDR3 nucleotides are TGTGCCAGCAGTTACTCGGGGGGAACCTATAATTCACCCCTCCACTTT. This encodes CASSYSGGTYNSPLHF.

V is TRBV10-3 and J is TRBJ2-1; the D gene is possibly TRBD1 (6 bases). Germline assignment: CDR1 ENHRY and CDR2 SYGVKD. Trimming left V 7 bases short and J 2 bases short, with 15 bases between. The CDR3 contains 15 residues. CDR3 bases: TGTGCCATCACCCACCGGGACAAACCCTACAATGAGCAGTTCTTC. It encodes CAITHRDKPYNEQFF.

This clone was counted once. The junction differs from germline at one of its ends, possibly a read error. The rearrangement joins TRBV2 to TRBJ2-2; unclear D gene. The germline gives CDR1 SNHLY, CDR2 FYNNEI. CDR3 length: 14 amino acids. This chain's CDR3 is CASSVGLNPGELFF. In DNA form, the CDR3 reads TGTGCCAGCAGTGTTGGCTTGAACCCCGGGGAGCTGTTTTTT. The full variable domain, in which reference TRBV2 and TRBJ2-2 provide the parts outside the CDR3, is EPEVTQTPSHQVTQMGQEVILRCVPISNHLYFYWYRQILGQKVEFLVSFYNNEISEKSEIFDDQFSVERPDGSNFTLKIRSTKLEDSAMYFCASSVGLNPGELFFGEGSRLTVL.

The CDR3 protein is CASSLESSGGLGTDTQYF. CDR3 nucleotides: TGTGCCAGCAGTTTAGAGAGTTCGGGGGGCCTTGGCACAGATACGCAGTATTTT. The chain is built from TRBV27 and TRBJ2-3; possibly TRBD2 for D (7 bases). Germline lookup yields CDR1 MNHEY and CDR2 SMNVEV (reference sequence). This CDR3 has 18 residues. With 2 bases removed from V and 1 base from J, the gap between germline ends came to 19 bases.

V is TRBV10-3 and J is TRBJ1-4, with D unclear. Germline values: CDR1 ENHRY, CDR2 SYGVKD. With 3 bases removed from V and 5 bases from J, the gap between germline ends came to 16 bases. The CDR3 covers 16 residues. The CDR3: CAISENPFGVNEKLFF. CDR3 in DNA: TGTGCCATCAGTGAAAACCCCTTTGGAGTAAATGAAAAACTGTTTTTT.

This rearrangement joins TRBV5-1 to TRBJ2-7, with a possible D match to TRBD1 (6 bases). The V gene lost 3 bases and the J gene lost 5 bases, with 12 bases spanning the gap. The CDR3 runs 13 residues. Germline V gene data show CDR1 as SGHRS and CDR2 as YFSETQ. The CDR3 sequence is CASSSTGYHEQYF. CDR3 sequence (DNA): TGCGCCAGCAGCTCAACAGGGTACCACGAGCAGTACTTC.

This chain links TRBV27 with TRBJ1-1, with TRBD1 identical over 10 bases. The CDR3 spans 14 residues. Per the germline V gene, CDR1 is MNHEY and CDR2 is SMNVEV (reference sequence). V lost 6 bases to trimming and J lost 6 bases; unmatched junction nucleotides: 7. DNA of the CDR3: TGTGCCAGCAGCCTACGACAGGGGGCGGCTGAAGCTTTCTTT. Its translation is CASSLRQGAAEAFF.

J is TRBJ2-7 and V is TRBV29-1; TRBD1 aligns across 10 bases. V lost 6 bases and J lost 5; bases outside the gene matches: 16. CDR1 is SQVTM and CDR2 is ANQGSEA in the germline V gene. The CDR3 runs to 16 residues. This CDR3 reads CSVAKSLGDRGDEQYF. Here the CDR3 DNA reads TGCAGCGTCGCGAAGAGTTTAGGGGACAGGGGCGACGAGCAGTACTTC.